The 19 T cell receptor beta chains given below trace back to one sample, sequenced in a study of blood T cell repertoires in COVID-19. Profiled with immunoSEQ multiplex PCR; TCRdb holds only in-frame clones, not every one. The repertoire holds approximately 71,000 clones, with 90% as singletons. Source material: peripheral blood. These receptor sequences come from a young woman with acute or convalescent COVID-19.

This clone showed up just once. The chain is built from TRBV28 and TRBJ2-7, with a tentative D call TRBD1 (6 bases). Germline V gives CDR1 MDHEN, CDR2 SYDVKM. V dropped 5 bases and J dropped 4 bases, with 12 bases sitting between them. The CDR3 sequence is 13 residues long. Written as DNA, the CDR3 is TGTGCCAGCAGTAGCAGGACAGCTTACGAGCAGTACTTC. Its protein product is CASSSRTAYEQYF.

The chain has TRBV5-5 and TRBJ1-1; 10 bases are shared with TRBD1. V shed 3 bases, J shed 2 bases, and the junction held 13 bases outside the gene matches. The V gene's germline CDR1 is SGHKS and CDR2 YYEKEE (reference sequence). The CDR3 extends over 18 amino acids. The CDR3 DNA reads TGTGCCAGCAGCTCACGAACGACAGGGGGCATTTCAAACACTGAAGCTTTCTTT. Encoded protein: CASSSRTTGGISNTEAFF.

The rearrangement uses TRBV2 and TRBJ1-2, with 9 positions matching TRBD1. Unmatched junction bases numbered 3, after V lost 7 bases and J lost 3 bases. The germline CDR1 and CDR2 sequences are SNHLY and FYNNEI. The CDR3 is 13 amino acids. Here the CDR3 DNA reads TGTGCCAGCAAGGACAGGGGTCACTATGGCTACACCTTC. Protein product: CASKDRGHYGYTF.

This chain connects TRBV15 to TRBJ1-4, with 7 bases matching TRBD1. The CDR3 loop spans 14 amino acids. Trimming cost V 3 bases and J 3 bases; bases outside gene matches: 1. Germline values: CDR1 LNHNV, CDR2 YYDKDF (reference sequence). CDR3 in amino acids: CATSRGQPNEKLFF. CDR3 sequence (DNA): TGTGCCACCAGCAGGGGACAGCCTAATGAAAAACTGTTTTTT.

This clone appeared a single time. The gene calls are TRBV28 and TRBJ2-3; perhaps TRBD2 as D (7 bases). CDR1 MDHEN and CDR2 SYDVKM come from the germline V gene. The CDR3 runs 16 residues. Between the trimmed V and J ends, which lost 4 bases and 1 base, there was a span of 15 bases. CDR3 nucleotides: TGTGCCAGCAGTTCCCCTAGGGGGGGAGGCACAGATACGCAGTATTTT. It encodes CASSSPRGGGTDTQYF.

This clone came up once. The rearrangement links TRBV7-2 to TRBJ2-3, with 10 bases identical to TRBD2. Germline CDR1 and CDR2: SGHTA and FQGNSA. V lost 2 bases and J lost 3; bases outside the gene matches: 5. The CDR3 is 16 residues long. For the CDR3, the DNA is TGTGCCAGCAGCTTAAGGACTAGCGGATCTACAGATACGCAGTATTTT. It codes for CASSLRTSGSTDTQYF.

V usage is TRBV9 and J usage is TRBJ2-3; D is uncertain. Germline CDR1 reads SGDLS; CDR2 reads YYNGEE. The germline V and J ends were trimmed by 4 bases and 5 bases, with 17 bases remaining between them. The CDR3 consists of 15 residues. CDR3 nucleotide sequence: TGTGCCAGCAGCCCCAGCTCCAAGCGAATAGATACGCAGTATTTT. Protein: CASSPSSKRIDTQYF.

The chain joins TRBV18 to TRBJ2-1; 10 nucleotides agree with TRBD1. Germline CDR1 reads KGHSH; CDR2 reads LQKENI. V lost 1 base and J lost 6; bases outside the gene matches: 3. This CDR3 has 15 residues. CDR3 DNA sequence: TGTGCCAGCTCACCACGGACAGGGGGTAGCAATGAGCAGTTCTTC. Translated: CASSPRTGGSNEQFF.

The rearrangement joins TRBV10-2 to TRBJ1-2; no clear D gene. Trimming cost V 3 bases and J 7 bases, with 6 bases left between them. The CDR3 has 11 amino acids. In germline, CDR1 is WSHSY, CDR2 SAAADI. The CDR3 loop is CASSELSGYTF. CDR3 nucleotides: TGCGCCAGCAGTGAACTTTCTGGCTACACCTTC.

This chain uses TRBV19 with TRBJ2-5, with TRBD2 matching over 8 bases. CDR1 and CDR2 from the germline V gene are LNHDA and SQIVND (reference sequence). V shed 7 bases, J shed 4 bases, and the junction held 11 bases outside the gene matches. This CDR3 region has 15 residues. The CDR3 bases are TGTGCCAGTACCACGTCGGGGCTAGCGGGAGAGACCCAGTACTTC. Translated, it gives CASTTSGLAGETQYF.

This clone was observed once. V and J are TRBV7-8 and TRBJ2-7; 10 bases match TRBD1. Trimming took 5 bases from V and 3 from J; bases not matched to a gene: 10. Germline V gene lookup returns CDR1 SGHVS and CDR2 FQNEAQ. CDR3 length: 16 amino acids. The CDR3 loop is CASSPMGDRGFYEQYF. The DNA for the CDR3 is TGTGCCAGCAGCCCTATGGGGGACAGGGGTTTCTACGAGCAGTACTTC.

This clone was detected once. The chain joins TRBV27 to TRBJ2-3, with 7 nucleotides matching TRBD2. The trim removed 5 bases at V and 7 bases at J, leaving 12 bases unmatched. CDR3 size: 15 residues. Germline V gives CDR1 MNHEY, CDR2 SMNVEV (reference sequence). The CDR3 coding sequence is TGTGCCAGCAGTCCCCGACTAGCCACCTCTTATACGCAGTATTTT. Its translation is CASSPRLATSYTQYF.

In DNA form, the CDR3 reads TGTGCCAGCAGTGAAGCCCCCCAACTACTGTACTTC. Translating gives CASSEAPQLLYF. The chain is built from TRBV6-1 and TRBJ2-7; D is ambiguous. Germline loops: CDR1 MNHNS, CDR2 SASEGT. V lost 0 bases and J lost 12, with 12 bases in between. The CDR3 is made up of 12 amino acids.

The V call is TRBV5-4, the J call TRBJ2-7, with 10 nucleotides matching TRBD1. V was clipped by 4 bases and J by 5 bases; unmatched bases: 12. This CDR3 has 16 residues. Per germline, CDR1 SGHNT and CDR2 YYREEE (reference sequence). The CDR3 loop reads CASSLPGGTGVHEQYF. In DNA, the CDR3 is TGTGCCAGCAGCCTCCCGGGGGGGACAGGGGTCCACGAGCAGTACTTC.

The chain recombines TRBV19 with TRBJ1-1; 8 bases match TRBD1. V was clipped by 4 bases and J by 0 bases; unmatched bases: 4. The germline V gene encodes CDR1 LNHDA and CDR2 SQIVND (reference sequence). This CDR3 spans 15 amino acids. The CDR3, as DNA: TGTGCCAGTAGTAGCGGACAGGGCGTGAACACTGAAGCTTTCTTT. It yields the protein CASSSGQGVNTEAFF.

The chain carries TRBV9 and TRBJ2-3, with D possibly TRBD2 on 6 matching bases. The germline gives CDR1 SGDLS, CDR2 YYNGEE. This CDR3 has 14 residues. The V and J ends lost 3 bases and 0 bases respectively, with 8 bases between them. CDR3 sequence reads: CASSDGTSTDTQYF. CDR3 nucleotide sequence: TGTGCCAGCAGCGACGGGACTAGCACAGATACGCAGTATTTT.

The rearrangement joins TRBV18 to TRBJ1-1; 8 bases are shared with TRBD1. CDR3 size: 13 residues. CDR1 and CDR2 (germline): KGHSH, LQKENI. Germline trimming cut 5 bases from V and 6 bases from J; bases unmatched to any gene: 5. This CDR3 reads CASSGQGRPEAFF. For the CDR3, the DNA is TGTGCCAGCTCAGGACAGGGTCGCCCTGAAGCTTTCTTT.

The gene calls are TRBV19 and TRBJ2-1; TRBD1 matches 10 bases. The CDR3 consists of 15 residues. The trim removed 4 bases at V and 0 bases at J, leaving 0 bases unmatched. Germline V CDR1 and CDR2: LNHDA, SQIVND (reference sequence). The CDR3 DNA follows: TGTGCCAGTAGTAGGACAGGGGGCTCCTACAATGAGCAGTTCTTC. Its translation is CASSRTGGSYNEQFF.

This rearrangement joins TRBV7-6 to TRBJ2-2; 13 bases are a match to TRBD2. Unmatched junction bases numbered 5, after V lost 4 bases and J lost 0 bases. CDR3 length: 18 residues. The germline CDR1 and CDR2 sequences are SGHVS and FNYEAQ. CDR3 sequence (DNA): TGTGCCAGCAGCTCGAGACTAGCGGGGGGATCGAACACCGGGGAGCTGTTTTTT. Amino acid sequence: CASSSRLAGGSNTGELFF.